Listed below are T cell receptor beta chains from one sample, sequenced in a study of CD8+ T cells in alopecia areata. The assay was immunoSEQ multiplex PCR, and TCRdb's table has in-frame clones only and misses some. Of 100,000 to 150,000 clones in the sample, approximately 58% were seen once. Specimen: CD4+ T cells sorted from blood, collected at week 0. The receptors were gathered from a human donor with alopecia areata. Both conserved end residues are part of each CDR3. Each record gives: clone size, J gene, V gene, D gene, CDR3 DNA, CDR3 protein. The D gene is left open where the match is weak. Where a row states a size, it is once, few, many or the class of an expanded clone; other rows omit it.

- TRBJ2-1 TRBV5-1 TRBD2 TGCGCCAGCAGCTTAAGGGTAGCGGGGGACCGTAACAATGAGCAGTTCTTC CASSLRVAGDRNNEQFF
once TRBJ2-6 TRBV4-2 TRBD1 TGTGCCAGCAGCCAAGGAACAGGGGCTGGGGCCAACGTCCTGACTTTC CASSQGTGAGANVLTF
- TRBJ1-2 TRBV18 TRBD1 TGTGCCAGCACCGGACAGGTCTATGGCTACACCTTC CASTGQVYGYTF
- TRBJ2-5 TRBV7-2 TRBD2 TGTGCCAGCAGCTTGGGACTAGCGGTTCAAGCCACCCAGTACTTC CASSLGLAVQATQYF
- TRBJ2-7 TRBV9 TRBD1 TGTGCCAGCAGCCTGAGAGGACAGGGACACTACGAGCAGTACTTC CASSLRGQGHYEQYF
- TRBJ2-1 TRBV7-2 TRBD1 TGTGCCAGCAGCTCAACGAACCGGGACAGGGGAAGCAATGAGCAGTTCTTC CASSSTNRDRGSNEQFF
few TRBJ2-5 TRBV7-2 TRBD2 TGTGCCAGCAGCCAGGGACTAGCGGGAGGGTTACTAAAAGAGACCCAGTACTTC CASSQGLAGGLLKETQYF
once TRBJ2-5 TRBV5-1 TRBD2 TGCGCCAGCCAAGACCTCCCTCCACTAGCGGGGAGAGAGACCCAGTACTTC CASQDLPPLAGRETQYF
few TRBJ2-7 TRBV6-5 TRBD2 TGTGCCACCCGGGAGGGTCCCAACGAGCAGTACTTC CATREGPNEQYF
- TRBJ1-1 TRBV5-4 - TGTGCCTTGGGGGGGGTGAACACTGAAGCTTTCTTT CALGGVNTEAFF
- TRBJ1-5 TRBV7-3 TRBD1 TGTGCCAGCAGCCGGACAGGGGCATCTAGCAATCAGCCCCAGCATTTT CASSRTGASSNQPQHF
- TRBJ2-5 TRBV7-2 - TGTGCCAGCAGCTTGTACGTGGCAAGCCAAGAGACCCAGTACTTC CASSLYVASQETQYF
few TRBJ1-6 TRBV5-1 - TGCGCCAGCAGCTACGGCCAGGGTTCACCCCTCCACTTT CASSYGQGSPLHF
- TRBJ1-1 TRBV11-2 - TGTGCCAGCAGCTTAAGCTCGGTGAACACTGAAGCTTTCTTT CASSLSSVNTEAFF
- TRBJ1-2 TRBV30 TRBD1 TGTGCCTGTGACAGGGGGACCGGCTACACCTTC CACDRGTGYTF
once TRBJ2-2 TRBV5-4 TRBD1 TGTGCCAGCAGTTGGAGGACAGGGGACACCGGGGAGCTGTTTTTT CASSWRTGDTGELFF
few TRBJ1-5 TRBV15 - TGTGCCACCGGGTCAAGGAGCAATCAGCCCCAGCATTTT CATGSRSNQPQHF
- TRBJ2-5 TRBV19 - TGTGCCAGTAGTGCCGCGACGGGGGCGGAGACCCAGTACTTC CASSAATGAETQYF
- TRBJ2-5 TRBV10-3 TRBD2 TGTGCCACGACTCGACTAGCGGGGACGGAGACCCAGTACTTC CATTRLAGTETQYF
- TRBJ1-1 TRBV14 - TGTGCCAGCAGCCAATCATCCGTGAGGACTGAAGCTTTCTTT CASSQSSVRTEAFF
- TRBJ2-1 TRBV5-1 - TGCGCCAGCAACCCCAATGCGGGGGCTTACTACAATGAGCAGTTCTTC CASNPNAGAYYNEQFF
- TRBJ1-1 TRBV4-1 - TGCGCCAGCAGCCAAGATATGGGAGGGGCCACTGAAGCTTTCTTT CASSQDMGGATEAFF
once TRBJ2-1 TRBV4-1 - TGCGCCAGCAGCCAAGTTGATATGGGATTTTCCCACAATGAGCAGTTCTTC CASSQVDMGFSHNEQFF
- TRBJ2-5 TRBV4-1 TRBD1 TGCGCCAGCAGCCGGGGGACAGTTCAAGAGACCCAGTACTTC CASSRGTVQETQYF